The 8 T cell receptor beta chains reported below all come from one sample, sequenced in a study of blood T cells in healthy people across ages. Combining a sample-barcoded 5' primer with a J-beta primer mix, a second PCR ran for about 7 to 11 cycles. TCRdb reprocessed the 5' RACE reads via MiXCR and lists one record per CDR3 protein. In the table there are about 780,000 distinct CDR3 sequences, roughly 25% of which are singletons. This sample was shared with a second study, whose subject was T cells of mothers and their children.

Specimen: blood. The receptors come from a boy aged 10-17 years in good health.

This clonotype appeared a few times. The chain uses TRBV27 and TRBJ1-2; D is ambiguous. Between the trimmed V and J ends, which lost 1 base and 7 bases, there was a span of 13 bases. Germline V gene lookup returns CDR1 MNHEY and CDR2 SMNVEV (reference sequence). CDR3 length: 14 amino acids. CDR3 region: CASSLFGVEGGYTF. The CDR3 DNA reads as TGTGCCAGCAGTTTATTCGGGGTGGAGGGTGGCTACACCTTC.

The J gene is TRBJ2-2, the V gene TRBV29-1; TRBD1 might be the D (5 bases). Germline V gives CDR1 SQVTM, CDR2 ANQGSEA. The CDR3 is 17 amino acids. Trimming left V 6 bases short and J 6 bases short, with 26 bases between. This CDR3 reads CSVDSSTGRGLAGELFF. The CDR3 coding sequence is TGCAGCGTCGATTCTTCGACGGGTAGGGGATTAGCCGGGGAGCTGTTTTTT.

In DNA, the CDR3 is TGTGCCAGCTCACCGCCCCTCGGACAGGGGGACACTGAAGCTTTCTTT. Translated, it gives CASSPPLGQGDTEAFF. The chain joins TRBV18 to TRBJ1-1, with 10 bases that match TRBD1. The junction had 7 bases not matched to a gene; V was cut back by 3 bases and J by 3 bases. This CDR3 comprises 16 residues. Per the germline V gene, CDR1 is KGHSH and CDR2 is LQKENI.

This clonotype has a handful of counts. V usage is TRBV12-3 or TRBV12-4 and J usage is TRBJ1-5; D unclear. The CDR3 spans 15 residues. Trimming pared 6 bases from V and 0 bases from J, leaving 12 bases between. CDR3 residues: CASRGGSYSNQPQHF. For the CDR3, the DNA is TGTGCCAGCAGGGGAGGGAGCTATAGCAATCAGCCCCAGCATTTT.

Concerning this clonotype itself: The junction shows a germline mismatch at one end, possibly a read error. CDR3 DNA: TGTGCCAGCAGACCTGGACCCAACACTGAAGCTTTCTTT. It is translated as CASRPGPNTEAFF. V and J are TRBV5-1 and TRBJ1-1; D not certain. The CDR3 runs to 13 residues. In germline, CDR1 is SGHRS, CDR2 YFSETQ.

This clonotype appeared many times. The chain uses TRBV12-3 or TRBV12-4 and TRBJ1-5, with D possibly matching TRBD1 (6 bases). The CDR3 is made up of 14 amino acids. Trimming took 6 bases from V and 5 from J, leaving 14 bases between them. CDR3: CASRIGQSYQPQHF. CDR3 coding DNA: TGTGCCAGCAGGATAGGACAGAGCTATCAGCCCCAGCATTTT.

The chain employs TRBV5-1 and TRBJ1-4, with D possibly TRBD1 on 6 matching bases. The CDR3 is 14 residues long. Trimming stripped 3 bases from V and 5 bases from J, with 11 bases between. Germline-derived CDR1 and CDR2 are SGHRS and YFSETQ. The CDR3 reads CASSSIGQNEKLFF. The DNA of the CDR3 is TGCGCCAGCAGCTCGATAGGACAGAATGAAAAACTGTTTTTT.

The J gene is TRBJ2-1, the V gene TRBV21-1; the table's D call, TRBD2, was not checked against the DNA. TRBV21-1 is designated a pseudogene. This CDR3 is built from 18 residues. CDR3 protein: CASSKVGGARGCYNEQFF. The CDR3 DNA sequence: TGTGCCAGCAGCAAAGTGGGAGGTGCGCGGGGCTGTTACAATGAGCAGTTCTTC.